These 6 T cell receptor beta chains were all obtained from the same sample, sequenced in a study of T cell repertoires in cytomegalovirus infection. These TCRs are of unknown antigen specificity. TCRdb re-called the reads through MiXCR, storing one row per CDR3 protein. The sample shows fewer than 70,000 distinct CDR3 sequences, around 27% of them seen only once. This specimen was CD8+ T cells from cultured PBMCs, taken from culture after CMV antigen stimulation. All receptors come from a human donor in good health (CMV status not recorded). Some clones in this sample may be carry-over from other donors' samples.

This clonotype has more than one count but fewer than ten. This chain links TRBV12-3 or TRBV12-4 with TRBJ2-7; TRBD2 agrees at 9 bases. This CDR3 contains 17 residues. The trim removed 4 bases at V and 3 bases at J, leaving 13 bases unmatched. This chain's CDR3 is CASSSSGLAGNGYEQYF. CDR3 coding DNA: TGTGCCAGCAGTTCCTCGGGGCTAGCGGGGAACGGCTACGAGCAGTACTTC.

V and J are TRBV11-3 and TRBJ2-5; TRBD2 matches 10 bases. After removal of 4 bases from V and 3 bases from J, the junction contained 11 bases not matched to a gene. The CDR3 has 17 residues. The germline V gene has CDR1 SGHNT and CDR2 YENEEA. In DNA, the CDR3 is TGTGCCAGCAGCTCCCGGGATAGCGGGGGGAGGGAAGAGACCCAGTACTTC. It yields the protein CASSSRDSGGREETQYF.

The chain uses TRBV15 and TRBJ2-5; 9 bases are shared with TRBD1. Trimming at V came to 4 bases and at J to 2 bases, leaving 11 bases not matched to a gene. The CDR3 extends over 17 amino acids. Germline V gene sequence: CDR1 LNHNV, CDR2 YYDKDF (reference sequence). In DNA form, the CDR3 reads TGTGCCACCAGCATGCTACCGGGACAGGGAAGGCAAGAGACCCAGTACTTC. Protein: CATSMLPGQGRQETQYF.

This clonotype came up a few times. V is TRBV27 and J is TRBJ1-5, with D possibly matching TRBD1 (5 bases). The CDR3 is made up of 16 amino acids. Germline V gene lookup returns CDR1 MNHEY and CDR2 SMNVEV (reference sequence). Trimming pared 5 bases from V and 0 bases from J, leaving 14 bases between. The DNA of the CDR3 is TGTGCCAGCAGTCGTTCGTGGGGGGATAGCAATCAGCCCCAGCATTTT. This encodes CASSRSWGDSNQPQHF.

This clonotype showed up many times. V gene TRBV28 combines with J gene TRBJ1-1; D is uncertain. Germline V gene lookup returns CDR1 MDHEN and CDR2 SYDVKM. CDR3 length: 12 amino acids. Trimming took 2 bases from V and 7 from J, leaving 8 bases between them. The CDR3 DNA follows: TGTGCCAGCAGTTTACAGAATATTGAAGCTTTCTTT. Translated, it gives CASSLQNIEAFF.

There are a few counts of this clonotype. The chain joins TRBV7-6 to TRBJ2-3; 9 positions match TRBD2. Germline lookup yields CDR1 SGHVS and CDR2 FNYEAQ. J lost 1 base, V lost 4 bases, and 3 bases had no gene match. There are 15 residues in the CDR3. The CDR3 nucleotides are TGTGCCAGCAGCTCCCGGACTAGCGGCACAGATACGCAGTATTTT. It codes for CASSSRTSGTDTQYF.